The 3 T cell receptor beta chains in this list originate from one sample, sequenced in a study of early T cells in non-severe SARS-CoV-2 infection. TCRdb independently ran MiXCR on the 5' RACE reads; one entry per CDR3 protein. This table has some 32,000 distinct CDR3 sequences, roughly 5% appearing once. The specimen sequenced was whole blood. These receptors originate from an adult who was a healthcare worker with PCR-confirmed SARS-CoV-2 infection or an uninfected control (not recorded which).

The rearrangement joins TRBV3-1 to TRBJ2-1; 8 positions agree with TRBD2. Per the germline V gene, CDR1 is LGHDT and CDR2 is YNNKEL (reference sequence). The CDR3 runs to 14 residues. V trimming: 1 base; J trimming: 13 bases; junction bases outside the gene matches: 9. The CDR3 spells CASSQVAQRGTQFF. CDR3 DNA sequence: TGTGCCAGCAGCCAAGTGGCCCAGCGGGGGACACAGTTCTTC.

This clonotype showed up just a few times. The V call is TRBV20-1, the J call TRBJ2-7; the match to TRBD2 covers 9 bases. Trimming took 3 bases from V and 3 from J; bases not matched to a gene: 12. This CDR3 has 16 amino acids. Germline loops: CDR1 DFQATT, CDR2 SNEGSKA (reference sequence). DNA for the CDR3: TGCAGTGCTAGTTGGGGCGGCCTAGCGGGAAGCTACGAGCAGTACTTC. Amino acid sequence: CSASWGGLAGSYEQYF.

In this sample, this clonotype turned up a few times. V gene TRBV9 combines with J gene TRBJ2-3, with D possibly being TRBD1 (6 bases). Trimming took off 5 bases at V and 2 bases at J, with 9 bases between the two ends. Germline CDR1 is SGDLS and CDR2 is YYNGEE. The CDR3 extends over 13 amino acids. The DNA for the CDR3 is TGTGCCAGCAGGGACAGATACACAGATACGCAGTATTTT. It specifies CASRDRYTDTQYF.